This T cell receptor (beta chain) was observed in a study of cytomegalovirus exposure and HLA in healthy donors. Points from the study as a whole: A later analysis, which compared TCR beta chains of equal frequency, found the HLA-associated ones more clonally expanded.

Germline values: CDR1 SGHDT, CDR2 YYEEEE. Trimming shortened V by 2 bases and J by 0 bases, and 18 bases separated the two germline ends. CDR3 length: 17 residues. PCR involved 60 Vbeta and 13 Jbeta primers. TCRdb keeps only in-frame clones here, not all; method: immunoSEQ multiplex PCR. The sample has about 190,000 clones, 65% to 75% seen once. With regard to this clone: The antigen remains unidentified.

The sequence was collected from a man in his thirties or forties in good health and CMV-seropositive. The chain couples TRBV5-6 to TRBJ2-7, with D possibly TRBD2 on 6 matching bases. The sequencing input was PBMCs. The CDR3 DNA sequence: TGTGCCAGCAGCTTAGGATCGGGGGAATTCCACTCCTACGAGCAGTACTTC. Encoded protein: CASSLGSGEFHSYEQYF. The entire variable domain, with the rest obtained from reference TRBV5-6 and TRBJ2-7, is as follows: DAGVTQSPTHLIKTRGQQVTLRCSPKSGHDTVSWYQQALGQGPQFIFQYYEEEERQRGNFPDRFSGHQFPNYSSELNVNALLLGDSALYLCASSLGSGEFHSYEQYFGPGTRLTVT.